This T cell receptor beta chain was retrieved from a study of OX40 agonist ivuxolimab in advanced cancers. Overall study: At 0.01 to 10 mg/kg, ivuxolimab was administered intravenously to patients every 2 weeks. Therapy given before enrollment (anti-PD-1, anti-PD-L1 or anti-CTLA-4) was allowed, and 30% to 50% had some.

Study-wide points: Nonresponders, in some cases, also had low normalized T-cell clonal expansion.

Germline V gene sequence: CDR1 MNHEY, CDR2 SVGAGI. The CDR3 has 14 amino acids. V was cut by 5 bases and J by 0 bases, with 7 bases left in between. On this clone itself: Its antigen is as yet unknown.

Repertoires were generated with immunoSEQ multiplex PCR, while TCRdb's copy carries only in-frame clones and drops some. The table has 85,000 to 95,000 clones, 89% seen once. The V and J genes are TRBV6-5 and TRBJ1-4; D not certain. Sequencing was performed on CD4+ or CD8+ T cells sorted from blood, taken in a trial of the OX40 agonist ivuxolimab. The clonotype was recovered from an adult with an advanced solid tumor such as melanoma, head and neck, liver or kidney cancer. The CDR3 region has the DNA TGTGCCAGCAGTGAACATCCAACTAATGAAAAACTGTTTTTT. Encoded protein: CASSEHPTNEKLFF.